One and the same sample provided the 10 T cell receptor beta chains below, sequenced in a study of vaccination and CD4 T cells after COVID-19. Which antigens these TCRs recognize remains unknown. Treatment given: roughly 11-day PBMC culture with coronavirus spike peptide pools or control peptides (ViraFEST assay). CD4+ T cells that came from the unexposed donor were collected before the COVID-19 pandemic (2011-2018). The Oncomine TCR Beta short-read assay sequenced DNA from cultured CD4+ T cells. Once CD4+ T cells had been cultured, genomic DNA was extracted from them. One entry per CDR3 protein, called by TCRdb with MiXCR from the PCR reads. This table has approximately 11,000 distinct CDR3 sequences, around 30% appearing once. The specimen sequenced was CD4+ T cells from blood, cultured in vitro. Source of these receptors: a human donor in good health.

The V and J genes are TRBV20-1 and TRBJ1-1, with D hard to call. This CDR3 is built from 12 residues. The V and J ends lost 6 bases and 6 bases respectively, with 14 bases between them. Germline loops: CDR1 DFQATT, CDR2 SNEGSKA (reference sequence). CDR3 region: CSARLLRAEAFF. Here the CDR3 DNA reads TGCAGTGCCCGACTACTCCGCGCTGAAGCTTTCTTT.

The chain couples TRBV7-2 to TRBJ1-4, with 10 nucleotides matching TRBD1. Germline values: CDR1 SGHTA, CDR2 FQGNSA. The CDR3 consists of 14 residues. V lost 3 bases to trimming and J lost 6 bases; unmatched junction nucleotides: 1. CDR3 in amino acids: CASSFGTGDEKLFF. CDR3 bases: TGTGCCAGCAGCTTCGGGACAGGGGATGAAAAACTGTTTTTT.

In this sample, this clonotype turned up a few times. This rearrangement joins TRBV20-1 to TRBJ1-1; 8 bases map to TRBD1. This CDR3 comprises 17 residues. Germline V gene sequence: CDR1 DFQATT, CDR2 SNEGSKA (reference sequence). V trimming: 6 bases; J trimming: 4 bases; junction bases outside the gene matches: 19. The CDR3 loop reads CSADEDRGFLWGTEAFF. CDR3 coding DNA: TGCAGTGCAGATGAAGACAGGGGCTTTCTCTGGGGCACTGAAGCTTTCTTT.

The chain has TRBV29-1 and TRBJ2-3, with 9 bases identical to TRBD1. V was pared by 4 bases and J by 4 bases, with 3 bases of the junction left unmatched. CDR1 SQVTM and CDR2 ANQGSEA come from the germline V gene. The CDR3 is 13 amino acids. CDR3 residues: CSVVYRGPDTQYF. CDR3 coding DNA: TGCAGCGTTGTTTACAGGGGGCCAGATACGCAGTATTTT.

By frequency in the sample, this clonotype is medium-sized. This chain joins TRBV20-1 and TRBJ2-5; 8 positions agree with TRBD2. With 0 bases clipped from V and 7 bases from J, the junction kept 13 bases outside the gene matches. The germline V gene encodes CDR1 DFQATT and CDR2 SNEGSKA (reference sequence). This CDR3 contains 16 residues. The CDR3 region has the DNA TGCAGTGCTAGAGATCCCGTACTAGCGGAGGAGGGGACCCAGTACTTC. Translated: CSARDPVLAEEGTQYF.

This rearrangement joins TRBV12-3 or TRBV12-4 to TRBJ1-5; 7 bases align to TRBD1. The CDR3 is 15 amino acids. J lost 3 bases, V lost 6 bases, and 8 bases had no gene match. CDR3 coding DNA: TGTGCCAGCAGATTCGGGACAGACAACAATCAGCCCCAGCATTTT. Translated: CASRFGTDNNQPQHF.

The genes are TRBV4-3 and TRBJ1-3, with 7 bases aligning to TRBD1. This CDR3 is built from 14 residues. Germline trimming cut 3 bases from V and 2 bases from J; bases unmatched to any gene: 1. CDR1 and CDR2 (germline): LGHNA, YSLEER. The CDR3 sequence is CASSQQGAGNTIYF. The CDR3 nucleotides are TGCGCCAGCAGCCAGCAGGGGGCTGGAAACACCATATATTTT.

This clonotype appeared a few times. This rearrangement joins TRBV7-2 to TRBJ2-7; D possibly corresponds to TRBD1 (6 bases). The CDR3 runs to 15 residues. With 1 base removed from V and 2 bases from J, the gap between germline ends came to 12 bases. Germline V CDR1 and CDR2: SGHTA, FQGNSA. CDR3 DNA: TGTGCCAGCAGCTTAGGGGTGGGGGCCGCCTACGAGCAGTACTTC. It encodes CASSLGVGAAYEQYF. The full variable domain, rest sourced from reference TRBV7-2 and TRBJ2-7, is GAGVSQSPSNKVTEKGKDVELRCDPISGHTALYWYRQSLGQGLEFLIYFQGNSAPDKSGLPSDRFSAERTGGSVSTLTIQRTQQEDSAVYLCASSLGVGAAYEQYFGPGTRLTVT.

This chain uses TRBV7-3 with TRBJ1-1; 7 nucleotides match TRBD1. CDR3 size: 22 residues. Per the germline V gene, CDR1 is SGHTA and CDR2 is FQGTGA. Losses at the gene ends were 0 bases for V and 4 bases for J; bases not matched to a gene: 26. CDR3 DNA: TGTGCCAGCAGCTTAACTGGGATGGCGGGAGGGGGCTTTGGACAAACGGGCACTGAAGCTTTCTTT. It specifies CASSLTGMAGGGFGQTGTEAFF.

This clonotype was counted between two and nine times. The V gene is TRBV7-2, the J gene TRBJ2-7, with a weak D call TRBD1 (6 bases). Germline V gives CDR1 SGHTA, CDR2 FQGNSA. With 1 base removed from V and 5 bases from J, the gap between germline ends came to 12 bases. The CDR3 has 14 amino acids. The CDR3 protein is CASSLGGGRDEQYF. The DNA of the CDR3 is TGTGCCAGCAGCTTAGGAGGGGGACGGGACGAGCAGTACTTC.